Following are 5 T cell receptor beta chains from one sample sequenced in a study of response to subunit inactivated influenza vaccine. TCRdb reprocessed the RT-PCR reads via MiXCR and lists one record per CDR3 protein. The table records more than 400,000 distinct CDR3 sequences, over 9.5% of them present only once. This sample comprised PBMCs from blood, obtained 40 to 50 days after vaccination. These receptors originate from a man aged 50 to 60 who received an inactivated influenza vaccine.

This clonotype has ten or more counts. J is TRBJ2-7 and V is TRBV3-1; D is unresolved. The germline CDR1 and CDR2 sequences are LGHDT and YNNKEL (reference sequence). V was cut by 8 bases and J by 2 bases, with 7 bases left in between. The CDR3 consists of 11 residues. The CDR3: CASGGPYEQYF. CDR3 coding DNA: TGTGCCAGCGGCGGTCCCTACGAGCAGTACTTC.

This chain links TRBV7-8 with TRBJ2-3; no clear D. This CDR3 has 11 amino acids. CDR1 SGHVS and CDR2 FQNEAQ come from the germline V gene. Trimming pared 5 bases from V and 10 bases from J, leaving 10 bases between. The CDR3 sequence: CASSPSLSQYF. The CDR3 coding sequence is TGTGCCAGCAGCCCCTCCCTTTCGCAGTATTTT.

This clonotype has just a few counts. The chain joins TRBV7-9 to TRBJ1-4, with D possibly being TRBD1 (6 bases). The CDR3 runs 14 residues. V lost 4 bases to trimming and J lost 7 bases, with 13 bases between them. Germline CDR1 SEHNR, CDR2 FQNEAQ (reference sequence). The DNA for the CDR3 is TGTGCCAGCAGCTCCGGGGGCGCCGGTGAAAAACTGTTTTTT. Translating gives CASSSGGAGEKLFF.

The CDR3 nucleotides read TGTGCCAGCAGTATAAGGGGGGGGGTAAGAGGCTACACCTTC. Translating gives CASSIRGGVRGYTF. The J gene is TRBJ1-2, the V gene TRBV12-3 or TRBV12-4; a weak D match, TRBD1 (6 bases). Between the trimmed V and J ends, which lost 5 bases and 8 bases, there was a span of 18 bases. The length of the CDR3 is 14 residues.

This clonotype came up a few times. The J gene is TRBJ2-7, the V gene TRBV6-1; 11 bases agree with TRBD2. The CDR3 extends over 16 amino acids. Germline V CDR1 and CDR2: MNHNS, SASEGT. V lost 6 bases and J lost 0; bases outside the gene matches: 7. Here the CDR3 reads CASSGRTSGFSYEQYF. The CDR3 DNA follows: TGTGCCAGCAGCGGTCGGACTAGCGGGTTCTCCTACGAGCAGTACTTC.